This is a list of T cell receptor beta chains from one sample in a study of beta chain features in type 1 diabetes. Data came from immunoSEQ multiplex PCR; TCRdb stores just in-frame clones and leaves some out. The table lists a few hundred thousand clones, around 12% of them singletons, with 0.008% to 0.011% in the top ten. The sequenced sample consisted of naive CD4+ T cells from blood. The receptors derive from a woman aged 18-29 years with type 1 diabetes. CDR3s include the opening cysteine and the closing phenylalanine or tryptophan.

j_call cdr3_length v_call cdr3_aa
TRBJ2-6 17 TRBV18 CASSPPEAGAGANVLTF
TRBJ2-4 14 TRBV29-1 CSVVLRLAKNIQYF
TRBJ2-1 16 TRBV28 CASKTSRGFQYNEQFF
TRBJ1-1 16 TRBV21-1 CASSKARDRVAAEAFF
TRBJ2-7 17 TRBV7-6 CASSFGGLVGPQTRQYF
TRBJ1-2 13 TRBV11-2 CASSPPSGGGYTF
TRBJ2-3 15 TRBV19 CASSITAGRTDTQYF
TRBJ2-4 14 TRBV7-3 CASSLGDNKNIQYF
TRBJ1-2 11 TRBV29-1 CSAGEIYGYTF
TRBJ2-5 12 TRBV6-1 CASSPRRQGGYF
TRBJ2-3 13 TRBV5-1 CASSFQGRDTQYF
TRBJ2-1 11 TRBV6-5 CASSQAPEQFF
TRBJ2-1 12 TRBV2 CASSRGYNEQFF
TRBJ2-6 15 TRBV9 CASSPTGSGANVLTF
TRBJ2-5 14 TRBV2 CASSGGWAQETQYF
TRBJ1-2 8 TRBV20-1 CSASNHTF
TRBJ2-5 13 TRBV7-2 CASSMGLSGAQYF
TRBJ1-1 13 TRBV29-1 CSVVRQGNTEAFF
TRBJ1-6 15 TRBV5-6 CASSLRTVINSPLHF
TRBJ1-5 14 TRBV18 CASSGTGGNQPQHF
TRBJ2-2 13 TRBV18 CASSRTGTGELFF
TRBJ1-1 16 TRBV19 CASSLFFSTRNTEAFF
TRBJ1-1 12 TRBV29-1 CSPGGANTEAFF
TRBJ2-1 12 TRBV10-3 CATRTVGNEQFF
TRBJ1-2 15 TRBV9 CASSTWPSPHYGYTF
TRBJ2-7 12 TRBV18 CASSPTSYEQYF
TRBJ1-2 14 TRBV9 CASSVAPGTYGYTF
TRBJ2-1 14 TRBV11-2 CATTGGYSYNEQFF
TRBJ2-2 13 TRBV6-5 CASSITGTGELFF
TRBJ1-1 16 TRBV4-1 CASSRHPRDRGTEAFF
TRBJ2-4 16 TRBV5-6 CASSPRQILAKNIQYF
TRBJ2-1 12 TRBV7-3 CASSDSYNEQFF
TRBJ1-1 16 TRBV7-2 CASSLRTGVGHTEAFF
TRBJ2-3 12 TRBV30 CAWSSLADTQYF
TRBJ2-7 15 TRBV5-1 CASSPQGLSSYEQYF
TRBJ1-1 15 TRBV6-6 CASSDRGGGDTEAFF
TRBJ2-7 14 TRBV7-9 CASSSRTGRYEQYF
TRBJ2-4 13 TRBV5-1 CASRQGGGNIQYF
TRBJ1-1 13 TRBV18 CASSPRARTEAFF
TRBJ2-2 15 TRBV9 CASSVAEGSTGELFF
TRBJ2-1 16 TRBV2 CASSNRGTQAGGEQFF
TRBJ2-5 13 TRBV5-1 CASSLMAGETQYF